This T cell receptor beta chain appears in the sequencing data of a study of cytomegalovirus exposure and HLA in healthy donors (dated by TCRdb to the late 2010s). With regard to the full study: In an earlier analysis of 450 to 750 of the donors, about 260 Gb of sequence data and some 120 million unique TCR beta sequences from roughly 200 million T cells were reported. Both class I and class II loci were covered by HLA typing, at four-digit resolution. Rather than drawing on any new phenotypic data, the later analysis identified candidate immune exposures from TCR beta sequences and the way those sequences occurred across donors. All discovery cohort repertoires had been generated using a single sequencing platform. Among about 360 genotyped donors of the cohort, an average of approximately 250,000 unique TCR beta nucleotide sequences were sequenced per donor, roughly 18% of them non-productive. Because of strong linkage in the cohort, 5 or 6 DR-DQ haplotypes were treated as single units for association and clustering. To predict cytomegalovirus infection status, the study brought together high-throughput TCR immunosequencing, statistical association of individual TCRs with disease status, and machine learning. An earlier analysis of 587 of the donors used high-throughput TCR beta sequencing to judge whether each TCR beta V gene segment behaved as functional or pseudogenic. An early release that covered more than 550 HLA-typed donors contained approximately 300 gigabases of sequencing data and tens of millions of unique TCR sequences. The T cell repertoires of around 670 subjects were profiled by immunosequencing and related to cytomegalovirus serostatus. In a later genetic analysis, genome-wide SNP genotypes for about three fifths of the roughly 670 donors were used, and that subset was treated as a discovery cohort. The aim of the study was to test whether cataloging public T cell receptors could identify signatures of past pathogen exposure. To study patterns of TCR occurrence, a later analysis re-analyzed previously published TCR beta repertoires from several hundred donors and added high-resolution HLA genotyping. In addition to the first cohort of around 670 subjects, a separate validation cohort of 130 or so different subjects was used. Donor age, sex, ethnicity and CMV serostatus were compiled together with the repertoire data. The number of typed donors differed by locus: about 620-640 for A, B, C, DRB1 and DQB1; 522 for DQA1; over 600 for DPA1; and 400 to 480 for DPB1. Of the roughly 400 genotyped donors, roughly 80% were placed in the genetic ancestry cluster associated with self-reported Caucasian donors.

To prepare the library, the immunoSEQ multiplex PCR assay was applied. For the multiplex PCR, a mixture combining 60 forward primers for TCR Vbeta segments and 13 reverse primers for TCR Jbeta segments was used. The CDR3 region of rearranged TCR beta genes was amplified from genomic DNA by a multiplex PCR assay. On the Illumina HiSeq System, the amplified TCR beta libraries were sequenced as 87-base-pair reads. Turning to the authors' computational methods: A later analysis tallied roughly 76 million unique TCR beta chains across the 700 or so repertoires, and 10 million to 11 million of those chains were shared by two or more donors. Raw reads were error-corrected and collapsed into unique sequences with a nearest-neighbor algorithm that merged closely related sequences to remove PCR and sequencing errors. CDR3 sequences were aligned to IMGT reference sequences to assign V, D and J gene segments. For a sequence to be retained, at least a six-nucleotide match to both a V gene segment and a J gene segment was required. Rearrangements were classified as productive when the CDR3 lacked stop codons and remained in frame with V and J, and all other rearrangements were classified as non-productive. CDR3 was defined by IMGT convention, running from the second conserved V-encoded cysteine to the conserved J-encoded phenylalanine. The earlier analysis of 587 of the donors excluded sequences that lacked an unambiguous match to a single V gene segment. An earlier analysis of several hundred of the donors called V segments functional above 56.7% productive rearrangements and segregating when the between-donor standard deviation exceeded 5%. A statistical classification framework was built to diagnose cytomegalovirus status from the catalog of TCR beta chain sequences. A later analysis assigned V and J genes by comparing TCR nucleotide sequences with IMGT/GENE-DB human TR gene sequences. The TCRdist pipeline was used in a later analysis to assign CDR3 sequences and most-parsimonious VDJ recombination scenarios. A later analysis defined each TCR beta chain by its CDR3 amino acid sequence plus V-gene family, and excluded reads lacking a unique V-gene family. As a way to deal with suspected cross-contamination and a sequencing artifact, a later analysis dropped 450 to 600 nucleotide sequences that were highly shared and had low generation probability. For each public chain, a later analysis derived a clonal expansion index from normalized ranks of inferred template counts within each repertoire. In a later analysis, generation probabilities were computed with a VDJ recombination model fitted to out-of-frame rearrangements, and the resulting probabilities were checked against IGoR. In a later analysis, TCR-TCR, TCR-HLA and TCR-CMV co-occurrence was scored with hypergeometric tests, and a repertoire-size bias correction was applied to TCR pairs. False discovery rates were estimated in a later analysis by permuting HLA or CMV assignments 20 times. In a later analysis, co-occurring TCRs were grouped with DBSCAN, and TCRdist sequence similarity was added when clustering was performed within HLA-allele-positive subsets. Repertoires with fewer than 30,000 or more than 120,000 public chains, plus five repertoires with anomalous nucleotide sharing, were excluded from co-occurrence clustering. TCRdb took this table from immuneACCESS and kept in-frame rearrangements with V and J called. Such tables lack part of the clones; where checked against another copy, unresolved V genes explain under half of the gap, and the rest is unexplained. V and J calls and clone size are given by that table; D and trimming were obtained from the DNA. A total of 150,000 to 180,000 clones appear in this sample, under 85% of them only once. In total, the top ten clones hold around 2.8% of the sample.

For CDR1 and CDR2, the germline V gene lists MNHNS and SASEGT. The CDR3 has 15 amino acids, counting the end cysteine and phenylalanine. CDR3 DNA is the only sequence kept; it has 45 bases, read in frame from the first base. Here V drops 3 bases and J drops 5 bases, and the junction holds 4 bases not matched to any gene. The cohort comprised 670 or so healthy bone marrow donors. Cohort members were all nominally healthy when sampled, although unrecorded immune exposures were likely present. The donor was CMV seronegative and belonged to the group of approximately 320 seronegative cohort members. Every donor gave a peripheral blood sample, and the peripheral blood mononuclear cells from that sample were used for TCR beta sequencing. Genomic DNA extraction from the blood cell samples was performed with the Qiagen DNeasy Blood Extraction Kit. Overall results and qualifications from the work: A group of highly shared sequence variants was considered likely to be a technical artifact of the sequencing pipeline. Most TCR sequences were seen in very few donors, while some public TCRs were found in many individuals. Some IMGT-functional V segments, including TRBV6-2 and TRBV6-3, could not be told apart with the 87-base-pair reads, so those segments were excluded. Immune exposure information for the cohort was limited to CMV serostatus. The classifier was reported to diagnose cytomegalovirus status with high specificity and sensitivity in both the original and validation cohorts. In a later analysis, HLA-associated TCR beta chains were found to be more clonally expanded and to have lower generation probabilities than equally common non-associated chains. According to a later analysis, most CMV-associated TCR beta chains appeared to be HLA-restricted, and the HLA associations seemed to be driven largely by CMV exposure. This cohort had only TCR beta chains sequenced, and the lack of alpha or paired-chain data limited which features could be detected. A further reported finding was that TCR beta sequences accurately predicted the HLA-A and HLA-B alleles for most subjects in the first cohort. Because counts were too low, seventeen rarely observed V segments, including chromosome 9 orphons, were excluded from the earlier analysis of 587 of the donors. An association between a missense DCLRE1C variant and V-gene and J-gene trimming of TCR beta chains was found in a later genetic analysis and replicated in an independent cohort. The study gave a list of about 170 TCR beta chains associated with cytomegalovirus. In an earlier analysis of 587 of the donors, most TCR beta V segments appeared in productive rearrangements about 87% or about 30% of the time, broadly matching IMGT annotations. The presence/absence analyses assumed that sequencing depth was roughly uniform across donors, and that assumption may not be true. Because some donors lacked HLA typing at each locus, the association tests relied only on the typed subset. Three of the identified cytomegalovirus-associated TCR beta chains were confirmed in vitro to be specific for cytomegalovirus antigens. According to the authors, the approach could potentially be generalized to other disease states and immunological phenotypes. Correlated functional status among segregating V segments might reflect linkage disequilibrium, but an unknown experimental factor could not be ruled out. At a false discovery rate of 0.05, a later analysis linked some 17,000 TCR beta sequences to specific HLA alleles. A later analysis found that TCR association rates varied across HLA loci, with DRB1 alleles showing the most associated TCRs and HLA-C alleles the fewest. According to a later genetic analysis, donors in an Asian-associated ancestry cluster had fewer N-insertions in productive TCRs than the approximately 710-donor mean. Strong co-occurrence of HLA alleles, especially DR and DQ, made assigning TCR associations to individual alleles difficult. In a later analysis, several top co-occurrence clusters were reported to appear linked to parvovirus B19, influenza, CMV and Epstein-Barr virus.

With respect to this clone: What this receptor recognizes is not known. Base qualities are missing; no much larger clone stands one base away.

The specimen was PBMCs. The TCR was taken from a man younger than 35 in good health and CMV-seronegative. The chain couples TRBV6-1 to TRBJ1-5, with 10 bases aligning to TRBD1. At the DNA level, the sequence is TGTGCCAGCAGTGAGGGACAGGGGTTGTATCAGCCCCAGCATTTT. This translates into CASSEGQGLYQPQHF.